A selection of T cell receptor beta chains follows, all from one sample in a study of cytomegalovirus exposure and HLA in healthy donors. Using immunoSEQ multiplex PCR, the repertoire was profiled, and TCRdb retains in-frame clones only, with some absent. The table has under 150,000 clones, approximately 80% seen once. Sequenced material: PBMCs. The source of these receptors is a man between 50 and 59 years old in good health and CMV-seronegative. Both conserved end residues are part of each CDR3. A D gene is named only where the DNA matches it firmly. Rows may omit the clone size; those that give it use once, few, many or a size class.

V	J	size	D	DNA	CDR3
TRBV30	TRBJ2-3	NA	TRBD2	TGTGCCTGGAGCCCCGGGGCGGGGGTAGCAGATACGCAGTATTTT	CAWSPGAGVADTQYF
TRBV5-1	TRBJ2-1	few	TRBD2	TGCGCCAGCAGCACACTCGGGACTATCTTCTACAATGAGCAGTTCTTC	CASSTLGTIFYNEQFF
TRBV5-4	TRBJ2-2	few	TRBD1	TGTGCCAGCAGCCGCCGGGACAGGGCGTCGGGGGAGCTGTTTTTT	CASSRRDRASGELFF
TRBV4-3	TRBJ2-7	NA	NA	TGCGCCAGCAGCCAAGTGATCGCAGGCGGGACCTACGAGCAGTACTTC	CASSQVIAGGTYEQYF
TRBV27	TRBJ1-3	NA	TRBD1	TGTGCCAGCAGTTTATCAGGGGGCGGGGTGACCTCTGGAAACACCATATATTTT	CASSLSGGGVTSGNTIYF
TRBV7-7	TRBJ2-3	NA	NA	TGTGCTAGCAGCTTAGGAGGCACAGATACGCAGTATTTT	CASSLGGTDTQYF
TRBV4-3	TRBJ2-3	NA	TRBD2	TGCGCCAGCAGCCAGGCATCTAGCGGGGGGGCAACAGATACGCAGTATTTT	CASSQASSGGATDTQYF
TRBV7-2	TRBJ1-4	once	NA	TGTGCCAGCAGCGCGCCCTGGGTGCCTAGTGAAAAACTGTTTTTT	CASSAPWVPSEKLFF
TRBV13	TRBJ2-7	NA	NA	TGTGCCAGCAGCTTAGGCGGGTACGAGCAGTACTTC	CASSLGGYEQYF
TRBV4-2	TRBJ2-1	once	TRBD2	TGTGCCAGCAGCCATCCTCCGGGACTAGCGGGGGGGCCCGTTCACTACAATGAGCAGTTCTTC	CASSHPPGLAGGPVHYNEQFF
TRBV5-4	TRBJ2-1	NA	NA	TGTGCCAGCAGCTCACCTGTTCCCAGGGGATACTCCTACAATGAGCAGTTCTTC	CASSSPVPRGYSYNEQFF
TRBV5-1	TRBJ2-1	once	TRBD1	TGCGCCAGCAGCGGGACAGGGGCGAACTATGAGCAGTTCTTC	CASSGTGANYEQFF
TRBV30	TRBJ2-7	once	NA	TGTGCCTGGAGTTCGGGACTTGACTCCTACGAGCAGTACTTC	CAWSSGLDSYEQYF
TRBV5-6	TRBJ2-1	NA	TRBD1	TGTGCCAGCAGCCAGGGACAGGACTACAATGAGCAGTTCTTC	CASSQGQDYNEQFF
TRBV7-8	TRBJ1-2	NA	NA	TGTGCCAGCAGCTCGGACAGTTCCAACTATGGCTACACCTTC	CASSSDSSNYGYTF
TRBV27	TRBJ2-7	NA	TRBD1	TGTGCCAGCTCCCCCGGTCGGGGACAGGGGATCTACGAGCAGTACTTC	CASSPGRGQGIYEQYF
TRBV13	TRBJ1-1	NA	TRBD1	TGTGCCAGCAGTTATCAGGGGGCGCTGGGCACTGAAGCTTTCTTT	CASSYQGALGTEAFF
TRBV7-9	TRBJ2-2	NA	NA	TGTGCCAGCAGCTTCCAGGGCCCCGGGGAGCTGTTTTTT	CASSFQGPGELFF
TRBV27	TRBJ2-2	NA	TRBD2	TGTGCCAGCAGTTTGCTAGCGGGGCCCGGGGAGCTGTTTTTT	CASSLLAGPGELFF
TRBV30	TRBJ1-1	NA	NA	TGTGCCTGGAGTCAACTTGAAGCTTTCTTT	CAWSQLEAFF
TRBV13	TRBJ1-2	few	NA	TGTGCCAGCAGCGACTCAGGGGTGGGACAAAACTATGGCTACACCTTC	CASSDSGVGQNYGYTF
TRBV19	TRBJ2-3	NA	NA	TGTGCCAGTAGTATAGTGGGGCGCACAGATACGCAGTATTTT	CASSIVGRTDTQYF
TRBV4-1	TRBJ1-5	NA	TRBD1	TGCGCCAGCAGCCAACATCCGGGACAGGGGGTTGGGCCCCAGCATTTT	CASSQHPGQGVGPQHF
TRBV6-5	TRBJ2-2	NA	NA	TGTGCCAGCAGTTACCTACCTGGGGGGAGCACCGGGGAGCTGTTTTTT	CASSYLPGGSTGELFF
TRBV5-1	TRBJ1-1	NA	NA	TGCGCCAGCAGCTTGGCGGGCGGAGGAAACACTGAAGCTTTCTTT	CASSLAGGGNTEAFF
TRBV7-9	TRBJ1-1	NA	NA	TGTGCCAGCAGTAGACAGAACACTGAAGCTTTCTTT	CASSRQNTEAFF
TRBV5-1	TRBJ2-3	NA	TRBD2	TGCGCCAGCAGCCACTCTAGCGGGGGCGTCACAGATACGCAGTATTTT	CASSHSSGGVTDTQYF
TRBV5-5	TRBJ2-1	NA	NA	TGTGCCAGCAGCACGCTAAGGGGTAGGTTGAATGAGCAGTTCTTC	CASSTLRGRLNEQFF
TRBV7-2	TRBJ2-5	NA	NA	TGTGCCAGCACCCCGTGGGGGGGGCACCAAGAGACCCAGTACTTC	CASTPWGGHQETQYF
TRBV2	TRBJ1-4	few	NA	TGTGCCAGCAGGCGGACAGAAGGTCAAAAACTGTTTTTT	CASRRTEGQKLFF
TRBV4-2	TRBJ1-6	NA	NA	TGTGCCAGCAGCCAAGATCTAGGGTCGGGATCACCCCTCCACTTT	CASSQDLGSGSPLHF
TRBV19	TRBJ2-3	NA	TRBD2	TGTGCCAGTAGTAATTCTGCCGGGGGGGCAGTTCCTACGCAGTATTTT	CASSNSAGGAVPTQYF
TRBV5-1	TRBJ2-5	few	TRBD2	TGCGCCAGCAGGCTTACTAGCGGGTCGGGTGAGCAGTACTTC	CASRLTSGSGEQYF
TRBV2	TRBJ1-6	once	TRBD1	TGTGCCAGCCTGACAGGGACTGTGATCTATTCACCCCTCCACTTT	CASLTGTVIYSPLHF
TRBV4-2	TRBJ1-2	NA	TRBD1	TGTGCCAGCAGCCAGGGTTCTTCGGGACAGGGGTCCTATGGCTACACCTTC	CASSQGSSGQGSYGYTF
TRBV5-4	TRBJ1-2	NA	TRBD1	TGTGCCAGCAGCCCGGGACAGACCTCCTATGGCTACACCTTC	CASSPGQTSYGYTF
TRBV5-1	TRBJ2-2	NA	TRBD2	TGCGCCAGCAGCTTGATGACTAGCGGGGCCGCGTACACCGGGGAGCTGTTTTTT	CASSLMTSGAAYTGELFF
TRBV7-3	TRBJ2-7	NA	NA	TGTGCCAGCAGCTTAATAGCATCGGGAGAGCAGTACTTC	CASSLIASGEQYF
TRBV7-3	TRBJ2-3	NA	TRBD2	TGTGCCAGCAGCTCCGCTAGCGGGGGCACAGATACGCAGTATTTT	CASSSASGGTDTQYF
TRBV19	TRBJ1-1	NA	NA	TGTGCCAGTAGTATCGCAGGACAATATGAAGCTTTCTTT	CASSIAGQYEAFF
TRBV5-1	TRBJ2-2	NA	NA	TGCGCCAGCAGCTTGACGACAAGGCAAACCGGGGAGCTGTTTTTT	CASSLTTRQTGELFF
TRBV9	TRBJ2-2	NA	NA	TGTGCCAGCAGCGTATCGGGGTCCGGGGTAGCCGGGGAGCTGTTTTTT	CASSVSGSGVAGELFF
TRBV29-1	TRBJ2-3	NA	NA	TGCAGCGTTCCTTATGGGAGAGCGCAGTATTTT	CSVPYGRAQYF
TRBV5-4	TRBJ2-5	NA	NA	TGTGCCAGCAGCCCCGCCGAGTACCAAGAGACCCAGTACTTC	CASSPAEYQETQYF
TRBV19	TRBJ1-4	NA	TRBD1	TGTGCCAGTAGAAACCGGGACAGGGATGAAAAACTGTTTTTT	CASRNRDRDEKLFF
TRBV6-5	TRBJ2-7	NA	TRBD1	TGTGCCAGCAGTTATAGCCAGGGGGCGGGGGAGCAGTACTTC	CASSYSQGAGEQYF
TRBV15	TRBJ1-4	NA	TRBD1	TGTGCCACCTCTTGGACAGGGGGGAATGAAAAACTGTTTTTT	CATSWTGGNEKLFF
TRBV27	TRBJ1-6	NA	NA	TGTGCCAGCAGTCCCTCTGACAGTTCTAATTCACCCCTCCACTTT	CASSPSDSSNSPLHF
TRBV5-1	TRBJ2-3	NA	TRBD2	TGCGCCAGCAGCTTTGGCGCGGGGGGGCGTACAGATACGCAGTATTTT	CASSFGAGGRTDTQYF
TRBV5-5	TRBJ1-5	NA	TRBD1	TGTGCCAGCAGTCGGGACAGCAAAAATCAGCCCCAGCATTTT	CASSRDSKNQPQHF
TRBV11-2	TRBJ2-5	few	NA	TGTGCCAGCAGCTCGGGACATCAAGAGACCCAGTACTTC	CASSSGHQETQYF
TRBV5-6	TRBJ2-7	NA	NA	TGTGCCAGCAGCCAGGTCCCGGGGGAGCAGTACTTC	CASSQVPGEQYF
TRBV7-8	TRBJ2-7	NA	NA	TGTGCCAGCAGCTTGGCCCGGGACTTTAGCTACGAGCAGTACTTC	CASSLARDFSYEQYF
TRBV10-3	TRBJ2-3	once	TRBD2	TGTGCCACAGGAGGACTAGCGGGGAACACAGATACGCAGTATTTT	CATGGLAGNTDTQYF
TRBV30	TRBJ1-1	NA	NA	TGTGCCTGGAGCACCTGGTCGCAGATGAACACTGAAGCTTTCTTT	CAWSTWSQMNTEAFF